The following is a TCR beta chain sequence with its context. Unique molecular identifiers were used in preparing the TCRbeta library. TCRdb re-analysed the PCR reads in MiXCR, keeping a single row per CDR3 protein. The table lists about 980,000 distinct CDR3 sequences, about 29% of them singletons, with roughly 28% in the top ten. This CDR3 contains 13 residues. V was shortened by 4 bases and J by 6 bases, with 13 bases between the two germline ends. Germline values: CDR1 LGHNA, CDR2 YSLEER. This sample is part of a study of T-cell reconstitution after alpha-beta-depleted transplantation in children. This specimen was PBMCs, mostly from graft donor cells, taken 360 days after TCRalphabeta/CD19-depleted stem cell transplant. This sequence joins TRBV4-3 and TRBJ2-7; D is unclear. This receptor was obtained from a boy in the first two years of life who had a stem cell transplant for SCID, so the T cells may come from the graft donor. The CDR3 coding sequence is TGCGCCAGCAGCCCCCGGGCACATATCGAGCAGTACTTC. Its translation: CASSPRAHIEQYF.